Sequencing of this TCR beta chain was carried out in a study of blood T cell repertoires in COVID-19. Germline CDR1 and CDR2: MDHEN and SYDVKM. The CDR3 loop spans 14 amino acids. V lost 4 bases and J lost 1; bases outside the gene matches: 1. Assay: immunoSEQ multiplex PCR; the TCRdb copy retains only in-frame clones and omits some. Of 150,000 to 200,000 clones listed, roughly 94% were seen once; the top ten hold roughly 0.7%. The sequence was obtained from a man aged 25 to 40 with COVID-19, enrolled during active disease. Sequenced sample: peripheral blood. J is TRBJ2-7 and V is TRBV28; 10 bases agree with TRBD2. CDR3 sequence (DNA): TGTGCCAGCAGTTCTAGCGGGGGATCCTACGAGCAGTACTTC. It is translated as CASSSSGGSYEQYF.